This T cell receptor (beta chain) was sequenced for a study of blood T cell repertoires in COVID-19. Only in-frame clones appear in the TCRdb table, and some are missing; sequencing was by immunoSEQ multiplex PCR. The sample records fewer than 150,000 clones, around 84% being singletons. The CDR3 length is 15 residues. Trimming stripped 2 bases from V and 5 bases from J, with 16 bases between. Germline values: CDR1 MNHEY, CDR2 SVGAGI. The sample comprised peripheral blood. V is TRBV6-5 and J is TRBJ2-7, with D perhaps matching TRBD1 (7 bases). This receptor was identified in a human donor in a cohort sampled during active COVID-19. This chain's CDR3 is CASSYKGGGGHEQYF. The CDR3 coding sequence is TGTGCCAGCAGTTACAAAGGAGGGGGCGGCCACGAGCAGTACTTC.